Below are 6 T cell receptor beta chains sequenced from a single sample in a study of OX40 agonist ivuxolimab in advanced cancers. Profiled with immunoSEQ multiplex PCR; TCRdb holds only in-frame clones, not every one. The sample lists roughly 70,000 clones, roughly 84% seen once, with around 2.1% in the top ten. This sample comprised CD4+ or CD8+ T cells sorted from blood, obtained in a trial of the OX40 agonist ivuxolimab. Receptor source: an adult with an advanced solid tumor such as melanoma, head and neck, liver or kidney cancer.

The chain carries TRBV6-5 and TRBJ1-2; no definite D call. The CDR3 sequence is 14 residues long. The germline gives CDR1 MNHEY, CDR2 SVGAGI. Trimming removed 5 bases from V and 0 bases from J, with 10 bases in between. As DNA, the CDR3 is TGTGCCAGCAGTGCGCGGGAGTCTAACTATGGCTACACCTTC. Protein product: CASSARESNYGYTF.

This rearrangement joins TRBV18 to TRBJ2-1; 11 nucleotides agree with TRBD2. Per the germline V gene, CDR1 is KGHSH and CDR2 is LQKENI. This CDR3 is 16 amino acids long. The V gene end was trimmed by 6 bases and the J gene end by 8 bases; junction bases not matched to a gene: 12. The CDR3 sequence is CASSPSVGTSGYEQFF. CDR3 in DNA: TGTGCCAGCTCCCCTTCCGTAGGGACTAGCGGCTATGAGCAGTTCTTC.

The chain has TRBV7-6 and TRBJ2-7; 9 bases line up with TRBD2. Losses at the gene ends were 4 bases for V and 6 bases for J; bases not matched to a gene: 7. Per germline, CDR1 SGHVS and CDR2 FNYEAQ. There are 14 residues in the CDR3. CDR3 protein: CASSSGTSWSEQYF. The CDR3 region has the DNA TGTGCCAGCAGCTCCGGGACTAGCTGGTCCGAGCAGTACTTC.

The V and J genes are TRBV15 and TRBJ1-1, with TRBD1 as a possible D gene (6 bases). Between the trimmed V and J ends, which lost 8 bases and 4 bases, there was a span of 14 bases. There are 13 residues in the CDR3. Germline V gene sequence: CDR1 LNHNV, CDR2 YYDKDF (reference sequence). CDR3 DNA sequence: TGTGCCACCTCTCGACAGGCCGTCACTGAAGCTTTCTTT. This encodes CATSRQAVTEAFF. The full variable domain, rest sourced from reference TRBV15 and TRBJ1-1, is DAMVIQNPRYQVTQFGKPVTLSCSQTLNHNVMYWYQQKSSQAPKLLFHYYDKDFNNEADTPDNFQSRRPNTSFCFLDIRSPGLGDTAMYLCATSRQAVTEAFFGQGTRLTVV.

This clone was recorded a few times. This sequence joins TRBV28 and TRBJ1-4, with D uncertain. The CDR3 length is 15 residues. Germline V gene lookup returns CDR1 MDHEN and CDR2 SYDVKM. Trimming removed 1 base at V and 3 bases at J, with 9 bases between. DNA of the CDR3: TGTGCCAGCAGTTTATATGGCAGTTCTAATGAAAAACTGTTTTTT. It is translated as CASSLYGSSNEKLFF. The complete variable domain, with remaining parts taken from reference TRBV28 and TRBJ1-4, reads DVKVTQSSRYLVKRTGEKVFLECVQDMDHENMFWYRQDPGLGLRLIYFSYDVKMKEKGDIPEGYSVSREKKERFSLILESASTNQTSMYLCASSLYGSSNEKLFFGSGTQLSVL.

The V and J genes are TRBV27 and TRBJ1-5; TRBD1 is a possible D gene (6 bases). The germline V gene has CDR1 MNHEY and CDR2 SMNVEV (reference sequence). V lost 5 bases and J 7 bases, leaving 18 bases between the germline ends. The CDR3 is 15 amino acids. Here the CDR3 reads CASSPRGGLGQPQHF. The CDR3 DNA is TGTGCCAGCAGTCCTCGGGGGGGGCTGGGGCAGCCCCAGCATTTT.